One and the same sample provided the 12 T cell receptor beta chains below, sequenced in a study of cytomegalovirus exposure and HLA in healthy donors. The PCR had 60 Vbeta and 13 Jbeta primers. Profiling relied on immunoSEQ multiplex PCR, and the TCRdb table lists in-frame clones only, not all of them. The sample yields about 130,000 clones, about 70% seen once. Sequenced material: PBMCs. Receptors originate from a man between 40 and 49 years old in good health and CMV-seronegative.

This chain joins TRBV7-9 and TRBJ2-7, with TRBD1 as a possible D gene (6 bases). V was clipped by 5 bases and J by 1 base, with 9 bases between them. The CDR3 is 13 residues long. Per germline, CDR1 SEHNR and CDR2 FQNEAQ (reference sequence). The CDR3 DNA is TGTGCCAGCAGCAGGGGGTCATCCTACGAGCAGTACTTC. As protein: CASSRGSSYEQYF.

This clone was counted a few times. The chain links TRBV7-2 to TRBJ1-5; D not resolved. The CDR3 has 13 amino acids. Between the trimmed V and J ends, which lost 1 base and 6 bases, there was a span of 7 bases. The germline CDR1 and CDR2 sequences are SGHTA and FQGNSA. The CDR3 loop is CASSLDQAQPQHF. The CDR3 region has the DNA TGTGCCAGCAGCTTAGATCAGGCTCAGCCCCAGCATTTT. Supplemented by reference TRBV7-2 and TRBJ1-5, the full variable domain reads GAGVSQSPSNKVTEKGKDVELRCDPISGHTALYWYRQSLGQGLEFLIYFQGNSAPDKSGLPSDRFSAERTGGSVSTLTIQRTQQEDSAVYLCASSLDQAQPQHFGDGTRLSIL.

This clone was counted between two and nine times. The chain combines TRBV29-1 with TRBJ2-1, with D perhaps TRBD1 (5 bases). This CDR3 has 15 residues. V was shortened by 6 bases and J by 6 bases, with 21 bases between the two germline ends. Looked up from germline, CDR1 is SQVTM and CDR2 is ANQGSEA. The CDR3 here is CSVRRVAGYGNEQFF. For the CDR3, the DNA is TGCAGCGTCCGCCGGGTGGCAGGGTACGGCAATGAGCAGTTCTTC.

The chain links TRBV28 to TRBJ2-7, with D hard to call. The CDR3 length is 13 residues. The germline gives CDR1 MDHEN, CDR2 SYDVKM. Deletions cut 2 bases from V and 2 bases from J, with 7 bases between. The CDR3 nucleotides read TGTGCCAGCAGTTTAGGGCCTCCCTACGAGCAGTACTTC. This codes for CASSLGPPYEQYF.

The rearrangement links TRBV27 to TRBJ2-2; 14 bases line up with TRBD2. Looked up from germline, CDR1 is MNHEY and CDR2 is SMNVEV (reference sequence). The CDR3 is 16 residues long. Trimming at V came to 5 bases and at J to 7 bases, leaving 6 bases not matched to a gene. This CDR3 is CASSPRLAGGIGELFF. The CDR3 DNA sequence: TGTGCCAGCAGTCCTCGACTAGCGGGGGGGATCGGGGAGCTGTTTTTT.

The count of this clone is one. Lacking the conserved final phenylalanine or tryptophan, this CDR3 likely reflects a read error. The chain links TRBV2 to TRBJ1-2; a weak D match, TRBD1 (6 bases). The ends were cut back, 8 bases at V and 6 bases at J, with 13 bases in the middle. This CDR3 has 12 residues. The V gene's germline CDR1 is SNHLY and CDR2 FYNNEI. The DNA of the CDR3 is TGTGCCAGCGGGGGACAAACAGATGGCTACACCCTC. Encoded protein: CASGGQTDGYTL.

This chain links TRBV19 with TRBJ1-4; 8 nucleotides line up with TRBD1. Germline CDR1 and CDR2: LNHDA and SQIVND (reference sequence). With 5 bases clipped from V and 12 bases from J, the junction kept 11 bases outside the gene matches. The CDR3 length is 14 residues. The CDR3 loop is CASSAQDRDGQLFF. The CDR3, as DNA: TGTGCCAGTAGTGCACAGGACAGGGACGGCCAACTGTTTTTT.

The chain combines TRBV18 with TRBJ2-7; TRBD1 matches at 10 bases. V shed 2 bases, J shed 6 bases, and the junction held 10 bases outside the gene matches. The CDR3 totals 16 residues. In germline, CDR1 is KGHSH, CDR2 LQKENI. The chain's CDR3 is CASSPYRQGAGGEQYF. The CDR3 nucleotides read TGTGCCAGCTCACCATACCGACAGGGGGCTGGTGGCGAGCAGTACTTC. The full variable domain, in which reference TRBV18 and TRBJ2-7 provide the parts outside the CDR3, is NAGVMQNPRHLVRRRGQEARLRCSPMKGHSHVYWYRQLPEEGLKFMVYLQKENIIDESGMPKERFSAEFPKEGPSILRIQQVVRGDSAAYFCASSPYRQGAGGEQYFGPGTRLTVT.

V usage is TRBV28 and J usage is TRBJ1-1; D is perhaps TRBD1 (5 bases). Germline V gene sequence: CDR1 MDHEN, CDR2 SYDVKM. V was pared by 4 bases and J by 7 bases, with 13 bases between. The CDR3 consists of 13 residues. CDR3 nucleotides: TGTGCCAGCAGTTCCCCTCGGGGGGGTGAAGCTTTCTTT. Amino acid sequence: CASSSPRGGEAFF.

This rearrangement joins TRBV5-1 to TRBJ2-7, with 7 bases fitting TRBD1. The J segment lost 2 bases and the V segment lost 4 bases, leaving 12 bases of the junction unmatched. The CDR3 is 16 amino acids. Germline V gene data show CDR1 as SGHRS and CDR2 as YFSETQ. The CDR3 reads CASSVATGQATYEQYF. Here the CDR3 DNA reads TGCGCCAGCAGCGTGGCCACAGGACAGGCCACCTACGAGCAGTACTTC.

V usage is TRBV2 and J usage is TRBJ2-5; D is unclear. V lost 5 bases and J lost 2, with 9 bases in between. There are 13 residues in the CDR3. Germline CDR1 SNHLY, CDR2 FYNNEI. The CDR3 DNA reads TGTGCCAGCAGTTTAGCCATACAAGAGACCCAGTACTTC. Its translation is CASSLAIQETQYF.

The CDR3 reads CAWSKDRGRKLFF. CDR3 nucleotides: TGTGCCTGGAGCAAGGACAGGGGGAGGAAACTGTTTTTT. The chain employs TRBV30 and TRBJ1-4; 10 positions match TRBD1. The ends lost 3 bases at V and 11 bases at J; junction bases unmatched: 6. Germline CDR1 GTSNPN, CDR2 SVGIG (reference sequence). The CDR3 sequence is 13 residues long.